The next 18 T cell receptor beta chains were all read from a single sample in a study of control samples from healthy donors and cancer patients. Using immunoSEQ multiplex PCR, the repertoire was profiled, and TCRdb retains in-frame clones only, with some absent. This table holds 150,000 to 200,000 clones, over 85% found once. The specimen sequenced was blood. The receptors shown here come from a man younger than 35 in good health.

This chain connects TRBV11-2 to TRBJ1-1; 7 bases are shared with TRBD1. CDR3 length: 11 residues. Germline lookup yields CDR1 SGHAT and CDR2 FQNNGV. With V trimmed by 3 bases and J by 8 bases, 0 bases remained unmatched. The CDR3 DNA reads TGTGCCAGCAGCTTGACAGGGGAAGCTTTCTTT. Protein: CASSLTGEAFF.

The chain has TRBV3-1 (or the pseudogene TRBV3-2) and TRBJ2-3, with D unresolved. The CDR3 runs to 11 residues. CDR1 and CDR2 (germline): LGHDT, YNNKEL (reference sequence). V was clipped by 3 bases and J by 6 bases, with 4 bases between them. The CDR3 sequence is CASSQGDTQYF. The CDR3 nucleotides are TGTGCCAGCAGCCAGGGGGATACGCAGTATTTT.

This clone was detected once. V gene TRBV6-5 combines with J gene TRBJ1-6; tentatively, D is TRBD1 (6 bases). Looked up from germline, CDR1 is MNHEY and CDR2 is SVGAGI. The CDR3 is 13 residues long. V was pared by 6 bases and J by 13 bases, with 16 bases between. The CDR3 is CASRVTQGSPLHF. The DNA of the CDR3 is TGTGCCAGCAGGGTAACACAGGGATCTCCCCTCCACTTT.

V usage is TRBV12-3 or TRBV12-4 and J usage is TRBJ2-7; D is possibly TRBD1 (6 bases). Trimming took off 3 bases at V and 5 bases at J, with 11 bases between the two ends. The CDR3 loop spans 13 amino acids. The CDR3 loop is CASSFNRAHEQYF. The CDR3 coding sequence is TGTGCCAGCAGTTTCAACAGGGCCCACGAGCAGTACTTC.

This sequence joins TRBV2 and TRBJ2-7; D may be TRBD2 (5 bases). The CDR3 totals 13 residues. Trimming left V 5 bases short and J 1 base short, with 9 bases between. Per the germline V gene, CDR1 is SNHLY and CDR2 is FYNNEI. The DNA of the CDR3 is TGTGCCAGCAGTCTGAGAGGGTCCTACGAGCAGTACTTC. It codes for CASSLRGSYEQYF.

V usage is TRBV30 and J usage is TRBJ2-2, with a weak D call TRBD2 (6 bases). The CDR3 sequence is 13 residues long. Germline CDR1 is GTSNPN and CDR2 is SVGIG (reference sequence). Trimming left V 3 bases short and J 4 bases short, with 9 bases between. This CDR3 reads CAWRGTSTGELFF. The CDR3 nucleotides are TGTGCCTGGAGGGGGACTTCCACCGGGGAGCTGTTTTTT. Looking up the rest from reference TRBV30 and TRBJ2-2 gives the full variable domain: SQTIHQWPATLVQPVGSPLSLECTVEGTSNPNLYWYRQAAGRGLQLLFYSVGIGQISSEVPQNLSASRPQDRQFILSSKKLLLSDSGFYLCAWRGTSTGELFFGEGSRLTVL.

The DNA of the CDR3 is TGTGCCAGCAGTTTGAGCAGGGGTGATGAAAAACTGTTTTTT. Encoded protein: CASSLSRGDEKLFF. The J gene is TRBJ1-4, the V gene TRBV27; tentatively, D is TRBD1 (6 bases). Germline V gives CDR1 MNHEY, CDR2 SMNVEV (reference sequence). V gave up 3 bases and J gave up 6 bases, with 11 bases separating them. The CDR3 loop spans 14 amino acids.

The rearrangement joins TRBV24-1 to TRBJ1-2; the D gene is possibly TRBD1 (6 bases). Germline V lookup: CDR1 KGHDR, CDR2 SFDVKD. This CDR3 has 17 residues. V was clipped by 2 bases and J by 6 bases, with 21 bases between them. The CDR3 loop is CATSDSNRDKEYNGYTF. Written as DNA, the CDR3 is TGTGCCACCAGTGATTCCAACCGGGACAAGGAGTACAATGGCTACACCTTC.

J is TRBJ2-7 and V is TRBV30; D perhaps matches TRBD1 (6 bases). The V and J ends lost 2 bases and 3 bases respectively, with 11 bases between them. This CDR3 is built from 13 residues. The V gene's germline CDR1 is GTSNPN and CDR2 SVGIG (reference sequence). The CDR3 spells CAWSQGSVYEQYF. The CDR3 DNA reads as TGTGCCTGGAGTCAGGGGTCTGTCTACGAGCAGTACTTC. Using reference TRBV30 and TRBJ2-7 for the parts outside the CDR3, the full variable domain is SQTIHQWPATLVQPVGSPLSLECTVEGTSNPNLYWYRQAAGRGLQLLFYSVGIGQISSEVPQNLSASRPQDRQFILSSKKLLLSDSGFYLCAWSQGSVYEQYFGPGTRLTVT.

The chain combines TRBV5-1 with TRBJ1-6; tentative D call: TRBD1 (5 bases). Trimming cost V 5 bases and J 8 bases, with 14 bases left between them. This CDR3 has 14 amino acids. Looked up from germline, CDR1 is SGHRS and CDR2 is YFSETQ. The CDR3 nucleotides are TGCGCCAGCAGGGCCGGGACGTTGTATTCACCCCTCCACTTT. This gives the protein CASRAGTLYSPLHF.

This clone was counted only a few times. This chain uses TRBV29-1 with TRBJ2-7, with D perhaps TRBD1 (5 bases). The CDR3 runs 11 residues. Germline V gene data show CDR1 as SQVTM and CDR2 as ANQGSEA. Deletions cut 5 bases from V and 4 bases from J, with 9 bases between. The CDR3 DNA follows: TGCAGCGTTCTGACAGTTTACGAGCAGTACTTC. It encodes CSVLTVYEQYF.

The J gene is TRBJ1-4, the V gene TRBV24-1; 7 positions match TRBD1. V dropped 3 bases and J dropped 8; count of bases not matched to a gene: 8. Germline V gene data show CDR1 as KGHDR and CDR2 as SFDVKD. The CDR3 loop spans 15 amino acids. The chain's CDR3 is CATSDNRGSGEKLFF. The DNA for the CDR3 is TGTGCCACCAGTGATAACAGGGGTTCAGGGGAAAAACTGTTTTTT.

The genes are TRBV3-1 (or the pseudogene TRBV3-2) and TRBJ1-1, with D unclear. The CDR3 sequence is 15 residues long. The V and J ends lost 0 bases and 4 bases respectively, with 12 bases between them. In germline, CDR1 is LGHDT, CDR2 YNNKEL (reference sequence). The CDR3 loop is CASSQESVLGTEAFF. CDR3 DNA sequence: TGTGCCAGCAGCCAAGAATCGGTTCTCGGCACTGAAGCTTTCTTT.

The V call is TRBV13, the J call TRBJ1-2, with D uncertain. The length of the CDR3 is 13 residues. V was clipped by 2 bases and J by 8 bases, with 12 bases between them. Per germline, CDR1 PRHDT and CDR2 FYEKMQ (reference sequence). The CDR3 DNA is TGTGCCAGCAGCTTATTTCCCCCCACGGGCTACACCTTC. Amino acid sequence: CASSLFPPTGYTF.

The chain joins TRBV7-2 to TRBJ1-3, with D possibly TRBD1 on 5 matching bases. Germline assignment: CDR1 SGHTA and CDR2 FQGNSA. V dropped 6 bases and J dropped 2 bases, with 20 bases sitting between them. The CDR3 is 17 residues long. CDR3 residues: CASRRSNYAGPGNTIYF. Here the CDR3 DNA reads TGTGCCAGCAGGCGTTCAAATTATGCGGGACCTGGAAACACCATATATTTT.

The V gene is TRBV4-1, the J gene TRBJ1-1; D unclear. The CDR3 runs to 12 residues. The germline gives CDR1 MGHRA, CDR2 YSYEKL. The V gene lost 8 bases and the J gene lost 1 base, with 8 bases spanning the gap. This chain's CDR3 is CASGRRNTEAFF. The CDR3 bases are TGCGCCAGCGGGCGGAGGAACACTGAAGCTTTCTTT.

The V gene is TRBV2, the J gene TRBJ2-3, with 7 nucleotides matching TRBD1. Trimming took 1 base from V and 4 from J; bases not matched to a gene: 2. This CDR3 is 14 amino acids long. CDR1 and CDR2 (germline): SNHLY, FYNNEI. The CDR3 loop is CASSEETGPDTQYF. CDR3 DNA sequence: TGTGCCAGCAGTGAAGAGACAGGGCCAGATACGCAGTATTTT.

V gene TRBV19 combines with J gene TRBJ2-7, with 7 bases fitting TRBD1. V lost 3 bases to trimming and J lost 3 bases; unmatched junction nucleotides: 8. Germline CDR1 is LNHDA and CDR2 is SQIVND (reference sequence). This CDR3 is 15 amino acids long. The CDR3 DNA is TGTGCCAGTAGTATTAGGGCAGGGGGACGCTACGAGCAGTACTTC. Translating gives CASSIRAGGRYEQYF.